These T cell receptor beta chains were read from a single sample in a study of identical twins. TCRdb itself ran the 5' RACE reads through MiXCR, one entry per CDR3 protein. The sample records about 530,000 distinct CDR3 sequences, nearly 15% being singletons. Another study also made use of these data, one on yellow fever vaccine responses in identical twins.

The sample consisted of CD4+ T cells sorted from blood. The origin of the receptors is a woman under 30 in good health. Each CDR3 is given with its conserved first and last residue.

TRBV10-3,CASQLSSYNEQFF
TRBV20-1,CSAREVLNYGYTF
TRBV10-3,CAISESPSWDEQFF
TRBV3-1,CASSQDRRIYGNTIYF
TRBV5-5,CASSLQERTPGANVLTF
TRBV6-5,CASSYTGGGRDEQYF
TRBV12-3/TRBV12-4,CATPGQNYGYTF
TRBV6-1,CASGLGIDEQFF
TRBV6-2/TRBV6-3,CASSKLTSGAKNTGELFF
TRBV5-5,CASTPGQGWFEQFF
TRBV29-1,CSVTTGSNQPQHF
TRBV12-3/TRBV12-4,CASSLGDRGNQPQHF
TRBV5-1,CASTPAAGARGTDTQYF
TRBV2,CASSEIRKETQYF
TRBV5-1,CASSQTGLAGVETQYF
TRBV4-1,CASSQEIGGAGEQFF
TRBV12-3/TRBV12-4,CASGLTGSLFPLHF
TRBV20-1,CSAARAPDTQYF
TRBV10-3,CAIPRDSGTDTQYF
TRBV25-1,CASSAGTRWYYEQFF
TRBV5-6,CASSGSRSLVVGDLFF
TRBV12-3/TRBV12-4,CASGPGQGLGGADTQYF
TRBV6-1,CATTLLDRDDYGYTF
TRBV6-1,CASSRDRGGYEQYF
TRBV7-3,CASGGENTEAFF
TRBV9,CASSVDRGRGETQYF
TRBV28,CASSFTGGPKNIQYF
TRBV10-2,CASSGAGLGYEQYF
TRBV5-6,CASSYRDRGNRHQPQHF
TRBV7-6,CASSLVARGVETQYF
TRBV7-9,CASSRRGLETNYGYTF
TRBV2,CASSEFGGQGVREQYF
TRBV27,CASSLSGVMNEKLFF
TRBV9,CASSPRWSYEQYF
TRBV4-1,CASSQALAEGYNEQFF
TRBV5-1,CASSWNPGRLAGGLKGEQYF